The text below deals with one TCR beta chain. Its target is not known. The approximately 130-subject validation cohort, separate from the approximately 670-subject first cohort, included the donors. This record belongs to a study of cytomegalovirus exposure and HLA in healthy donors. The protocol was immunoSEQ multiplex PCR, while the TCRdb copy is restricted to in-frame clones and leaves out a portion. This table has over 150,000 clones, roughly nine tenths appearing once. Germline-derived CDR1 and CDR2 are MNHEY and SMNVEV (reference sequence). The ends lost 5 bases at V and 2 bases at J; junction bases unmatched: 12. This CDR3 region has 16 residues. Study-level findings and limits: Across donors, most TCRs were seen rarely, yet some public ones were widespread. Three CMV-associated chains proved CMV antigen-specific in vitro.

This chain uses TRBV27 with TRBJ2-7, with 7 bases that match TRBD2. The sequenced sample was PBMCs. The source of this sequence is a woman in her twenties or thirties in good health and CMV-seronegative. DNA for the CDR3: TGTGCCAGCAGTACTCCCGGGACTACAATTCCCTACGAGCAGTACTTC. Amino acids: CASSTPGTTIPYEQYF.